What follows are 2 T cell receptor beta chains derived from one specimen sequenced in a study of blood T cell repertoires in COVID-19. Generated by immunoSEQ multiplex PCR, the TCRdb table keeps only in-frame clones and is missing some. The profile covers 140,000 to 150,000 clones, with roughly 81% appearing a single time and roughly 8.3% taken by the ten largest. The sample taken for sequencing was peripheral blood. The receptors stem from a human donor with acute or convalescent COVID-19. The donor label of this sample is uncertain.

The genes are TRBV9 and TRBJ1-2, with D possibly matching TRBD1 (5 bases). Germline V CDR1 and CDR2: SGDLS, YYNGEE. This CDR3 has 15 amino acids. Trimming left V 0 bases short and J 8 bases short, with 17 bases between. This chain's CDR3 is CASSVEEGTSMGYTF. CDR3 in DNA: TGTGCCAGCAGCGTAGAGGAGGGGACGAGTATGGGCTACACCTTC.

V gene TRBV9 combines with J gene TRBJ1-2; D is perhaps TRBD1 (5 bases). Germline V gene lookup returns CDR1 SGDLS and CDR2 YYNGEE. This CDR3 is built from 14 residues. Between the trimmed V and J ends, which lost 4 bases and 4 bases, there was a span of 14 bases. The CDR3 is CASSPRQGGYGYTF. CDR3 nucleotide sequence: TGTGCCAGCAGCCCCCGGCAGGGAGGCTATGGCTACACCTTC.